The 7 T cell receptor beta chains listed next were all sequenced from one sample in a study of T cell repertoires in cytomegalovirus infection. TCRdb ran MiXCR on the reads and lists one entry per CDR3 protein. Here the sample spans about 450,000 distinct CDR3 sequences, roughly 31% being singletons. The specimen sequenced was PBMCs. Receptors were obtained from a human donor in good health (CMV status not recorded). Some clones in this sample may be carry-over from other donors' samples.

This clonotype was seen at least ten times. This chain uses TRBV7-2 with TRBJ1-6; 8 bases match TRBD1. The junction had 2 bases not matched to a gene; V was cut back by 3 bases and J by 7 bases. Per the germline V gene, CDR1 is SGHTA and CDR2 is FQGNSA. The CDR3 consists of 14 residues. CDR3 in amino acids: CASSFGTGNSPLHF. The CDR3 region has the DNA TGTGCCAGCAGCTTTGGGACAGGAAATTCACCCCTCCACTTT.

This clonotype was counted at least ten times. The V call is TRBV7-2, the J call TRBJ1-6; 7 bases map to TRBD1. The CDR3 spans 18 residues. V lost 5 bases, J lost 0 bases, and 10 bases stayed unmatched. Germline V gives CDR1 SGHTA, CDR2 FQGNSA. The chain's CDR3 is CASSQPRDRVSYNSPLHF. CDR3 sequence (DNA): TGTGCCAGCAGCCAACCTCGGGACAGAGTCTCCTATAATTCACCCCTCCACTTT.

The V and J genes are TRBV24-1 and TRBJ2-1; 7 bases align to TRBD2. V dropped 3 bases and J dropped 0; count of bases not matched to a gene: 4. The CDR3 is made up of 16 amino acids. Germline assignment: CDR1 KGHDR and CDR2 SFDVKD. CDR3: CATSDPGGNSYNEQFF. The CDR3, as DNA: TGTGCCACCAGTGATCCCGGGGGGAACTCCTACAATGAGCAGTTCTTC.

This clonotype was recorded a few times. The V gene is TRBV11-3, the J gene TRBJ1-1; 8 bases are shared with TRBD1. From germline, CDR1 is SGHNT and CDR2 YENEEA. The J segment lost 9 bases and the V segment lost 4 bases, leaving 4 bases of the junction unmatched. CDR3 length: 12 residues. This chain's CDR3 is CASSSTGAKAFF. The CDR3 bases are TGTGCCAGCAGCTCGACAGGGGCGAAAGCTTTCTTT.

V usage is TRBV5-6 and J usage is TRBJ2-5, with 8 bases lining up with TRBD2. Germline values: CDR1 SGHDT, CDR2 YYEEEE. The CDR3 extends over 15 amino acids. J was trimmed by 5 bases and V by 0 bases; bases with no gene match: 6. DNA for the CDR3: TGTGCCAGCAGCTTGGTTCTTAGCGGGGTGGAGACCCAGTACTTC. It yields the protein CASSLVLSGVETQYF.

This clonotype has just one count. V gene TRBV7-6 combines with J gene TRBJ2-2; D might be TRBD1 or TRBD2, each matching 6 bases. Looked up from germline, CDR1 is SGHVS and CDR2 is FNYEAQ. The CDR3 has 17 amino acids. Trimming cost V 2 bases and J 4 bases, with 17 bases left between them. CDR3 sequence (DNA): TGTGCCAGCAGCTTAACCCCGGGGGCGCGGGGCACCGGGGAGCTGTTTTTT. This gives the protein CASSLTPGARGTGELFF.

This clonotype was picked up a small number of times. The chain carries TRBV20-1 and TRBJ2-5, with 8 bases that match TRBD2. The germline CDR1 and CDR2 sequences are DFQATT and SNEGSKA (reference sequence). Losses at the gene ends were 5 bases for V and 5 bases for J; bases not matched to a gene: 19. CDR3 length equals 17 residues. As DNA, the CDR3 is TGCAGTGCTTACGCCGGGACTAGTCGGGGGCGGGGGGAGACCCAGTACTTC. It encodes CSAYAGTSRGRGETQYF.